The T cell receptor beta chain described here comes from a study of blood T cell repertoires in COVID-19. Study-wide background: The samples span acute and convalescent COVID-19 from the United States, Italy and Spain.

Measured with immunoSEQ multiplex PCR; TCRdb has only the in-frame clones, and not every one. Of over 60,000 clones listed, just under 95% are singletons. The CDR3 totals 12 residues. V lost 7 bases, J lost 7 bases, and 11 bases lay in between. The V gene's germline CDR1 is MNHEY and CDR2 SMNVEV (reference sequence). The chain employs TRBV27 and TRBJ2-1; a weak D match, TRBD2 (5 bases). The sequenced material came from peripheral blood. The receptor was derived from a human donor in a cohort sampled during active COVID-19. CDR3 in DNA: TGTGCCAGCAACGGGGTGGGGAATGAGCAGTTCTTC. Its translation: CASNGVGNEQFF.